A single sample is the source of the 5 T cell receptor beta chains below, sequenced in a study of neurological immune-mediated disorders. TCRdb used MiXCR to reprocess the 5' RACE reads, holding one entry per CDR3 protein. The repertoire holds 60,000 to 80,000 distinct CDR3 sequences, with under 5% as singletons. Material for sequencing was PBMCs. Every receptor here comes from a woman between 45 and 65 years old with multiple sclerosis.

This clonotype occurred many times. This sequence joins TRBV20-1 and TRBJ1-5, with 10 bases identical to TRBD1. In germline, CDR1 is DFQATT, CDR2 SNEGSKA (reference sequence). The CDR3 extends over 14 amino acids. V dropped 5 bases and J dropped 0; count of bases not matched to a gene: 1. The CDR3 region is CSAGQGGSNQPQHF. CDR3 nucleotide sequence: TGCAGTGCTGGACAGGGGGGTAGCAATCAGCCCCAGCATTTT.

This clonotype was seen repeatedly, ten times or more. The chain uses TRBV6-2 or TRBV6-3 and TRBJ1-6, with D unclear. CDR1 is MNHEY and CDR2 is SVGEGT in the germline V gene. This CDR3 contains 13 residues. Trimming took 6 bases from V and 11 from J, leaving 14 bases between them. The CDR3 nucleotides read TGTGCCAGCAGCCCTCGACAATGGGCACCCCTCCACTTT. This sequence encodes CASSPRQWAPLHF.

This clonotype appeared many times. The genes are TRBV6-6 and TRBJ1-2; possibly TRBD1 for D (5 bases). CDR1 is MNHNY and CDR2 is SVGAGI in the germline V gene (reference sequence). The CDR3 length is 14 residues. Trimming took 6 bases from V and 9 from J, leaving 20 bases between them. In DNA, the CDR3 is TGTGCCAGCAGGGAATCTAGGACAAGGTCTCGCTACACCTTC. Amino acids: CASRESRTRSRYTF.

This clonotype was counted ten times or more. The chain recombines TRBV4-3 with TRBJ1-6; D possibly corresponds to TRBD1 (5 bases). V was clipped by 4 bases and J by 12 bases, with 13 bases between them. CDR3 length equals 13 residues. Germline CDR1 reads LGHNA; CDR2 reads YSLEER. CDR3: CASSPSGMKPLHF. The CDR3 coding sequence is TGCGCCAGCAGCCCTTCAGGGATGAAACCCCTCCACTTT.

This clonotype has ten or more counts. The V call is TRBV3-1, the J call TRBJ1-1; D uncertain. From germline, CDR1 is LGHDT and CDR2 YNNKEL (reference sequence). V lost 2 bases, J lost 4 bases, and 11 bases lay in between. This CDR3 region has 14 residues. CDR3 in amino acids: CASSQFFSLTEAFF. As DNA, the CDR3 is TGTGCCAGCAGCCAATTCTTCAGCCTCACTGAAGCTTTCTTT. Combining the CDR3 with reference TRBV3-1 and TRBJ1-1 gives the whole variable domain DTAVSQTPKYLVTQMGNDKSIKCEQNLGHDTMYWYKQDSKKFLKIMFSYNNKELIINETVPNRFSPKSPDKAHLNLHINSLELGDSAVYFCASSQFFSLTEAFFGQGTRLTVV.